This T cell receptor beta chain was sequenced during a study of CD8+ T cells in alopecia areata. The CDR3 has 13 amino acids. V lost 2 bases and J lost 5, with 8 bases in between. Germline CDR1 SEHNR, CDR2 FQNEAQ (reference sequence). Following RNA extraction, reverse transcription yielded cDNA that acted as the sequencing template. Sequencing was performed with immunoSEQ multiplex PCR; in TCRdb, only in-frame clones are kept and a portion is missing. The sample shows 140,000 or so clones, less than 65% of them seen only once. The chain employs TRBV7-9 and TRBJ2-3; unclear D gene. The receptor comes from a human donor in good health. Sample: CD8+ T cells sorted from blood. The CDR3 coding sequence is TGTGCCAGCAGCTTATCGACCGAAGATACGCAGTATTTT. This translates into CASSLSTEDTQYF.